Listed below are T cell receptor beta chains from one sample, sequenced in a study of cytomegalovirus exposure and HLA in healthy donors. Sequenced by immunoSEQ multiplex PCR; TCRdb stores in-frame clones only, minus some. The sample yields roughly 34,000 clones, of which the top ten take up more than 3.5%. The sequenced sample was PBMCs. These receptors came from a middle-aged woman in good health and CMV-seropositive. Both conserved end residues are part of each CDR3. D genes are given only for firm matches.

v_call: TRBV9; j_call: TRBJ2-3; d_call: TRBD2; cdr3_nt: TGTGCCAGCAGCCCCTCTAGCGGAAGCACAGATACGCAGTATTTT; cdr3_aa: CASSPSSGSTDTQYF
v_call: TRBV6-1; j_call: TRBJ1-5; d_call: .; cdr3_nt: TGTGCCAGCAGCCTACCGGGGGAGGCCAATCAGCCCCAGCATTTT; cdr3_aa: CASSLPGEANQPQHF
v_call: TRBV7-8; j_call: TRBJ2-3; d_call: TRBD2; cdr3_nt: TGTGCCAGCAGGCTGAGCGGGAGGGTCGAGCAGTATTTT; cdr3_aa: CASRLSGRVEQYF
v_call: TRBV14; j_call: TRBJ2-6; d_call: .; cdr3_nt: TGTGCCAGCAGTCGGATAGGAGCTGGTGGGGCCAACGTCCTGACTTTC; cdr3_aa: CASSRIGAGGANVLTF
v_call: TRBV5-1; j_call: TRBJ2-7; d_call: TRBD2; cdr3_nt: TGCGCCAGCAGCTTGGAGGCGGGAGCCACCTACGAGCAGTACTTC; cdr3_aa: CASSLEAGATYEQYF
v_call: TRBV2; j_call: TRBJ1-1; d_call: TRBD1; cdr3_nt: TGTGCCAGCAGTCCCTATACAGGGGGCCGCACTGAAGCTTTCTTT; cdr3_aa: CASSPYTGGRTEAFF
v_call: TRBV19; j_call: TRBJ1-5; d_call: TRBD1; cdr3_nt: TGTGCCAGTAGACCAAGACAGGGGAATCAGCCCCAGCATTTT; cdr3_aa: CASRPRQGNQPQHF
v_call: TRBV28; j_call: TRBJ2-3; d_call: .; cdr3_nt: TGTGCCAGCAGTTTAATCTGGGACAAGCTGTATTTT; cdr3_aa: CASSLIWDKLYF
v_call: TRBV19; j_call: TRBJ2-7; d_call: TRBD2; cdr3_nt: TGTGCCAGTAGTATCGGGACTAGAGAATACGAGCAGTACTTC; cdr3_aa: CASSIGTREYEQYF
v_call: TRBV6-6; j_call: TRBJ2-1; d_call: .; cdr3_nt: TGTGCCAGCAGCCTAGGATACAATGAGCAGTTCTTC; cdr3_aa: CASSLGYNEQFF
v_call: TRBV4-1; j_call: TRBJ2-3; d_call: TRBD2; cdr3_nt: TGCGCCAGCAGCCCTTCCGCCCTAGCGGGAGGGCTCACAGATACGCAGTATTTT; cdr3_aa: CASSPSALAGGLTDTQYF
v_call: TRBV2; j_call: TRBJ2-7; d_call: .; cdr3_nt: TGTGCCAGAAGTATAGAGTACGAGCAGTACTTC; cdr3_aa: CARSIEYEQYF
v_call: TRBV7-9; j_call: TRBJ2-7; d_call: TRBD2; cdr3_nt: TGTGCCAGCAGCTGGAGACTAGCGGGAGATGAGCAGTACTTC; cdr3_aa: CASSWRLAGDEQYF
v_call: TRBV7-7; j_call: TRBJ1-1; d_call: .; cdr3_nt: TGTGCCAGCAGCTTAGATCGGAACACTGAAGCTTTCTTT; cdr3_aa: CASSLDRNTEAFF
v_call: TRBV28; j_call: TRBJ2-1; d_call: .; cdr3_nt: TGTGCCAGCACCAGCCCCAGCGGCCCCCCCGGCAATGAGCAGTTCTTC; cdr3_aa: CASTSPSGPPGNEQFF
v_call: TRBV6-5; j_call: TRBJ2-5; d_call: .; cdr3_nt: TGTGCCAGCAGTTACACAGTCTACCAAGAGACCCAGTACTTC; cdr3_aa: CASSYTVYQETQYF
v_call: TRBV4-2; j_call: TRBJ2-7; d_call: .; cdr3_nt: TGTGCCAGCAGCCAGGGCCCCGGGACACAGAGTTACGAGCAGTACTTC; cdr3_aa: CASSQGPGTQSYEQYF
v_call: TRBV5-1; j_call: TRBJ2-7; d_call: .; cdr3_nt: TGCGCCAGCAGCTTGGAAGGAAGGGGATCCTACGAGCAGTACTTC; cdr3_aa: CASSLEGRGSYEQYF
v_call: TRBV28; j_call: TRBJ2-7; d_call: TRBD2; cdr3_nt: TGTGCCAGCAGTTTTTCGACTAGCGGGGCCCGCGAGCAGTACTTC; cdr3_aa: CASSFSTSGAREQYF
v_call: TRBV11-1; j_call: TRBJ2-7; d_call: TRBD2; cdr3_nt: TGTGCCAGCAGCTTAGAGCCTAGCGGGAGGAACTACGAGCAGTACTTC; cdr3_aa: CASSLEPSGRNYEQYF
v_call: TRBV29-1; j_call: TRBJ1-1; d_call: .; cdr3_nt: TGCAGCGTTTATGCCGGGACATTGAACACTGAAGCTTTCTTT; cdr3_aa: CSVYAGTLNTEAFF
v_call: TRBV5-1; j_call: TRBJ2-3; d_call: TRBD1; cdr3_nt: TGCGCCAGCAGCCCGGGACAGCGCACAGATACGCAGTATTTT; cdr3_aa: CASSPGQRTDTQYF
v_call: TRBV7-2; j_call: TRBJ2-3; d_call: TRBD2; cdr3_nt: TGTGCCAGCAGCTTTGGTGGGAGGGCCTCGGGAAATACGCAGTATTTT; cdr3_aa: CASSFGGRASGNTQYF
v_call: TRBV11-3; j_call: TRBJ2-5; d_call: TRBD2; cdr3_nt: TGTGCCAGCAGCCCGGGGACTAACCAAGAGACCCAGTACTTC; cdr3_aa: CASSPGTNQETQYF
v_call: TRBV7-7; j_call: TRBJ2-3; d_call: .; cdr3_nt: TGTGCCAGCAGCTTAGGGCAATCCACAGATACGCAGTATTTT; cdr3_aa: CASSLGQSTDTQYF
v_call: TRBV5-5; j_call: TRBJ1-5; d_call: .; cdr3_nt: TGTGCCAGCAGCTTGGATACAAATCAGCCCCAGCATTTT; cdr3_aa: CASSLDTNQPQHF
v_call: TRBV19; j_call: TRBJ1-1; d_call: .; cdr3_nt: TGTGCCAGTAGTAACAGGGAAGGAGTGAACACTGAAGCTTTCTTT; cdr3_aa: CASSNREGVNTEAFF